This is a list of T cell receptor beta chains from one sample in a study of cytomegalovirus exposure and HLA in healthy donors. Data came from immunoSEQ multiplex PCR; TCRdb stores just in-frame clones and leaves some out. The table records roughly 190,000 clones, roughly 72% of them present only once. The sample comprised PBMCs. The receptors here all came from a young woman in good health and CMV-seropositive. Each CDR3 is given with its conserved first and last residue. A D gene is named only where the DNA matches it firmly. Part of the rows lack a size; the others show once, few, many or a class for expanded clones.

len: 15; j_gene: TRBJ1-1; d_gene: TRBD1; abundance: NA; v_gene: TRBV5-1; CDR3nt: TGCGCCAGCAGCTTGGCAGGGGGCATGAACACTGAAGCTTTCTTT; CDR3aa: CASSLAGGMNTEAFF
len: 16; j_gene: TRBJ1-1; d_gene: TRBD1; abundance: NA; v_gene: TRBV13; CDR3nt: TGTGCCAGCAGCTCCGGGACAGGGCAGTTGAACACTGAAGCTTTCTTT; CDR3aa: CASSSGTGQLNTEAFF
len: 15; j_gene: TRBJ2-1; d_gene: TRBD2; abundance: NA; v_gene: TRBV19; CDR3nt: TGTGCCAGTTCTACTAGCGGGGGGCCCAACAATGAGCAGTTCTTC; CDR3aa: CASSTSGGPNNEQFF
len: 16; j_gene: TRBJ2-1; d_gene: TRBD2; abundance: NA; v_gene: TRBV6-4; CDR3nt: TGTGCCAGCAGTGACTTGGGCGGGAGTAATAGAAATGAGCAGTTCTTC; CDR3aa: CASSDLGGSNRNEQFF
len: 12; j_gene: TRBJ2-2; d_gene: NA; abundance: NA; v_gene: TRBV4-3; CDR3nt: TGCGCCAGCAGCCATGCGACCGGGGAGCTGTTTTTT; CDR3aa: CASSHATGELFF
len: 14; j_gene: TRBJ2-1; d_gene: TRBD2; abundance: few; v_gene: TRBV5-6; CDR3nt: TGTGCCAGCAGCCCTCCGCCGGGGGGGTTAGAGCAGTTCTTC; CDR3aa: CASSPPPGGLEQFF
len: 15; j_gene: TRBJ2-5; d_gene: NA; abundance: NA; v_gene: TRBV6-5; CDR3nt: TGTGCCAGCAGGCCTCAACTAGCAATCCGAGAGACCCAGTACTTC; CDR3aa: CASRPQLAIRETQYF
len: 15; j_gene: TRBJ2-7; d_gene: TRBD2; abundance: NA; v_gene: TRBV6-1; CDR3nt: TGTGCCAGCAGGCCGGGACTAGCGGGAGCCTACGAGCAGTACTTC; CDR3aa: CASRPGLAGAYEQYF
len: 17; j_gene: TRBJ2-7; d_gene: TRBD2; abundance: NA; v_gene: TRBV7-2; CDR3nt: TGTGCCAGCAGCTTGCTTCTAGCGGGAGTTATGTTCTACGAGCAGTACTTC; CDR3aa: CASSLLLAGVMFYEQYF
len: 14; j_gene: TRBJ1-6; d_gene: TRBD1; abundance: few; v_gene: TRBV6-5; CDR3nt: TGTGCCAGCAGGGGACAGGGCGCAAATTCACCCCTCCACTTT; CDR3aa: CASRGQGANSPLHF
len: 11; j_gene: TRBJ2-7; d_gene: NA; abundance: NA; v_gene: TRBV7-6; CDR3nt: TGTGCCAGCAGCAACTCCCTCGAGCAGTACTTC; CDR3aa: CASSNSLEQYF
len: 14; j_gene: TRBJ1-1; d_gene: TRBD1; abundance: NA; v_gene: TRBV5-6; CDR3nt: TGTGCCAGCAGCTTGACAGGGGGCCGTACTGAAGCTTTCTTT; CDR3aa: CASSLTGGRTEAFF
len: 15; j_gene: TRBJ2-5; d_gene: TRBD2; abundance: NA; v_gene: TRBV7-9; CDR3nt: TGTGCCAGCAGCTTCGTACGGGGGGGCAGTGAGACCCAGTACTTC; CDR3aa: CASSFVRGGSETQYF
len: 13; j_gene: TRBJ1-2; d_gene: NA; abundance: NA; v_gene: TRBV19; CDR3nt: TGTGCCAGTAGTATCCTAGGGGCTAATGGCTACACCTTC; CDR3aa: CASSILGANGYTF
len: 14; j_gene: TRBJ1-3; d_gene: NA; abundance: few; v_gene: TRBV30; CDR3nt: TGTGCCTGGAGTACCAGGGGCTCTGGAAACACCATATATTTT; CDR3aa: CAWSTRGSGNTIYF
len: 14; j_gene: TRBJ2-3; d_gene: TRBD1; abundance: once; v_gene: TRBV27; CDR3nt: TGTGCCAGCAGTTTGGAAACAGGGGTGGATACGCAGTATTTT; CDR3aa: CASSLETGVDTQYF
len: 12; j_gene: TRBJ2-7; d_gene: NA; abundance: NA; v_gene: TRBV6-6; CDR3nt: TGTGCCAGCATTAGCGCCTCCTACGAGCAGTACTTC; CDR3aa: CASISASYEQYF
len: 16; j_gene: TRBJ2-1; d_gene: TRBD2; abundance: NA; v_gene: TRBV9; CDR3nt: TGTGCCAGCAGCACCCGTAGCGGGAGCTCCTACAATGAGCAGTTCTTC; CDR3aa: CASSTRSGSSYNEQFF
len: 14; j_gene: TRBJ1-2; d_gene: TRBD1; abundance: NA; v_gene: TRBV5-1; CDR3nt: TGCGCCAGCAGCCCCGGCCCGGGACAGGGATTCTACACCTTC; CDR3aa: CASSPGPGQGFYTF
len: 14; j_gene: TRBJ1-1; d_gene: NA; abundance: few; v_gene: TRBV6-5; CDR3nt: TGTGCCAGCAGTTCACAGGGATTTGACACTGAAGCTTTCTTT; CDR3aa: CASSSQGFDTEAFF
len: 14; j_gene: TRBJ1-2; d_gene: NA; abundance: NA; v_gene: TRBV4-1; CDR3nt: TGCGCCAGCAGCCGGGAGATTAGGGATTCTGGCTACACCTTC; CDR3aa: CASSREIRDSGYTF
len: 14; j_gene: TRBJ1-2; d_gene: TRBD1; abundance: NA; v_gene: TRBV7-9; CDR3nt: TGTGCCAGCAGCCAAGACAGGGTTGGCTATGGCTACACCTTC; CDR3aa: CASSQDRVGYGYTF
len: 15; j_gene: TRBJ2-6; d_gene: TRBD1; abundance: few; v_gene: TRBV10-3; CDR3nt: TGTGCCATCAGTGGGGACAGGGCTGGGGCCAACGTCCTGACTTTC; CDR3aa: CAISGDRAGANVLTF
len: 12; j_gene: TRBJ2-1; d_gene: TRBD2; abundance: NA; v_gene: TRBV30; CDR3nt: TGTGCCTCGCTAGCGGGGACGGTTGAGCAGTTCTTC; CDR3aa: CASLAGTVEQFF
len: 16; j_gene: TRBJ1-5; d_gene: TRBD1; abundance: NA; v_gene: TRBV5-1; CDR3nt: TGCGCCAGCAGCCCCAACCCCGGGACAGGGGATCAGCCCCAGCATTTT; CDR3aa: CASSPNPGTGDQPQHF
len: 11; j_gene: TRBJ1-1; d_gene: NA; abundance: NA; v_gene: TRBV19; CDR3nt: TGTGCCAGCAAAGCTGGCACTGAAGCTTTCTTT; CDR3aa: CASKAGTEAFF
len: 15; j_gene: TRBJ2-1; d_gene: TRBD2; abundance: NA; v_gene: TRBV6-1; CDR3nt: TGTGCCACCCTAAGCGGGGGCCAAATATACAATGAGCAGTTCTTC; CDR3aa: CATLSGGQIYNEQFF
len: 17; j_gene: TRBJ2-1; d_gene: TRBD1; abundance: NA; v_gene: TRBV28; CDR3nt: TGTGCCAGCAGCGGCGTTCTTAGACAGGGGGCCTACAATGAGCAGTTCTTC; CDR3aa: CASSGVLRQGAYNEQFF
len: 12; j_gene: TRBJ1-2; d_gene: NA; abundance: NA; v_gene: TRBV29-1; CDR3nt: TGCAGCGTTGGGCAGGGGACCTATGGCTACACCTTC; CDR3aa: CSVGQGTYGYTF
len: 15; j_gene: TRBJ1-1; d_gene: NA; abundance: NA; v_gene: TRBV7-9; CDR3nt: TGTGCCAGCAGCTTAGTTACAGGGATGAACACTGAAGCTTTCTTT; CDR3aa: CASSLVTGMNTEAFF
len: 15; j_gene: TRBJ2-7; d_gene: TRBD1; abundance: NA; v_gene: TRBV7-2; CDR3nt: TGTGCCAGCAGCACAGGGGGTACGGGAGTTCACGAGCAGTACTTC; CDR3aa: CASSTGGTGVHEQYF
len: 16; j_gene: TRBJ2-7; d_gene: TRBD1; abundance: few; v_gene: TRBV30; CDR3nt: TGTGCCTGGAGTCTCTGGACAGGAACAAGCTCCTACGAGCAGTACTTC; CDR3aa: CAWSLWTGTSSYEQYF
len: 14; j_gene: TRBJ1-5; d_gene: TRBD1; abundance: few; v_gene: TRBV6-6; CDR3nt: TGTGCCAGCAGTTCGGGCAGGGGGCATCAGCCCCAGCATTTT; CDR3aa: CASSSGRGHQPQHF
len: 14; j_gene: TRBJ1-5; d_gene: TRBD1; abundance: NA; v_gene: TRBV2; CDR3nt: TGTGCCAGCACGAGGACAGGGGGCAATCAGCCCCAGCATTTT; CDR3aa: CASTRTGGNQPQHF
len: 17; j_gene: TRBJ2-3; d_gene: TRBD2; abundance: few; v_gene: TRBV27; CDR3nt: TGTGCCAGCAGTTTAGCCCCAGCGGGGGGGCCAGGGGATACGCAGTATTTT; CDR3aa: CASSLAPAGGPGDTQYF
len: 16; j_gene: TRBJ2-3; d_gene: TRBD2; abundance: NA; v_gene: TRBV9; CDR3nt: TGTGCCAGCAGCGTAGACCCGGGGGGGTCCACAGATACGCAGTATTTT; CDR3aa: CASSVDPGGSTDTQYF
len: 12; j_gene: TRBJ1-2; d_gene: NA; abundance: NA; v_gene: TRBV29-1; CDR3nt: TGCAGCGTCCAGACAGGAAACTATGGCTACACCTTC; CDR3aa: CSVQTGNYGYTF
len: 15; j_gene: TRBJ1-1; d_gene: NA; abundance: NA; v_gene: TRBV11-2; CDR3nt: TGTGCCAGCAGCCTTATCGACAGACTGAACACTGAAGCTTTCTTT; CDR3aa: CASSLIDRLNTEAFF
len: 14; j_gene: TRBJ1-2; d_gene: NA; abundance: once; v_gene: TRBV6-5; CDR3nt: TGTGCCAGCAGTTACTCTCTGGCAGGGTATGGCTACACCTTC; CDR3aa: CASSYSLAGYGYTF
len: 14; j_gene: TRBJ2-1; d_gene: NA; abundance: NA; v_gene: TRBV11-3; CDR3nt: TGTGCCAGCAGCTTTTCCCTCCTAGCCAATGAGCAGTTCTTC; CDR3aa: CASSFSLLANEQFF
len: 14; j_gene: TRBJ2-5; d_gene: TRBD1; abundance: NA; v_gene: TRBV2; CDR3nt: TGTGCCAGCACCCGGGACAGGGGGCAAGAGACCCAGTACTTC; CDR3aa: CASTRDRGQETQYF
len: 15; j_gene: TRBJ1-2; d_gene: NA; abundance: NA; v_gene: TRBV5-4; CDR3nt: TGTGCCAGCAGCTCGAAACAGAAGAAAAACTATGGCTACACCTTC; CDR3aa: CASSSKQKKNYGYTF
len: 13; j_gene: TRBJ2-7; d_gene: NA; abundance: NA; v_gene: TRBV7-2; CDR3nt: TGTGCCAGCAGCCAGAATCGTGATTACGAGCAGTACTTC; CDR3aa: CASSQNRDYEQYF
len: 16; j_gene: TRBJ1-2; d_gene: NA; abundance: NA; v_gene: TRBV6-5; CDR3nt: TGTGCCAGCAGTTACTCCAGCGTTCAGCTTACGGATGGCTACACCTTC; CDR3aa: CASSYSSVQLTDGYTF
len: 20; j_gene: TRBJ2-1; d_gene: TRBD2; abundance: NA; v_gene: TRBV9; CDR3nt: TGTGCCAGCAGCGTTACTAGGACTAGCGGGGGCCTGAGCTCTATCAATGAGCAGTTCTTC; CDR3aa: CASSVTRTSGGLSSINEQFF
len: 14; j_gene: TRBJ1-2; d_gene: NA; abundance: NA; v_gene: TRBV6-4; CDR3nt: TGTGCCAGCAGTGAAAGTCCGGGTAACTATGGCTACACCTTC; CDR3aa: CASSESPGNYGYTF
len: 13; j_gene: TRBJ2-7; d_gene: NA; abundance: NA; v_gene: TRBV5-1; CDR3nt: TGCGCCAGCAGCTTCGCCAGTCCCTACGAGCAGTACTTC; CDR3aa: CASSFASPYEQYF
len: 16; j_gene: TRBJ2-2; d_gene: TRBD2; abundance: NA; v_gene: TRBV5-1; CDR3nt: TGCGCCAGCAGCCGTACTAGCGGGACTAACACCGGGGAGCTGTTTTTT; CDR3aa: CASSRTSGTNTGELFF
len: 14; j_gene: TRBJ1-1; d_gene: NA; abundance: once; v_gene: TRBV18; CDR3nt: TGTGCCAGCTCACCTGGCCCCTCGAACACTGAAGCTTTCTTT; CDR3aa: CASSPGPSNTEAFF
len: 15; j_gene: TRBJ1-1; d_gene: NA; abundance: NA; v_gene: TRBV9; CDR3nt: TGTGCCAGCAGCGTAGGAGGAGGGATGAACACTGAAGCTTTCTTT; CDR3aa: CASSVGGGMNTEAFF
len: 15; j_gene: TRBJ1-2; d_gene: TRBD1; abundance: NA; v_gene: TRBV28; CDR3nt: TGTGCCAGCAGCCCGGAGGGACAGGGGATATTTGGCTACACCTTC; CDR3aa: CASSPEGQGIFGYTF
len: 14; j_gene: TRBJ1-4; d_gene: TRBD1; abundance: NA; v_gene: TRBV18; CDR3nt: TGTGCCAGCTCATCACAGGGGGCAGGTGAAAAACTGTTTTTT; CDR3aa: CASSSQGAGEKLFF
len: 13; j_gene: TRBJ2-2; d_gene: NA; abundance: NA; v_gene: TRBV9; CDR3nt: TGTGCCAGCAGCGTGGTGGCAGGGGAACGGCTGTTTTTT; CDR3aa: CASSVVAGERLFF
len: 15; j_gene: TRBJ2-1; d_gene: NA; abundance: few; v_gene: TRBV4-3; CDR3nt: TGCGCCAGCAGCCAAGGCGGGGTCCTCTACAATGAGCAGTTCTTC; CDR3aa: CASSQGGVLYNEQFF
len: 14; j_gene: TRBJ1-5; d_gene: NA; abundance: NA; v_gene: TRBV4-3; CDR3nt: TGCGCCAGCAGCCAAGAGGAGGGCTATCAGCCCCAGCATTTT; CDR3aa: CASSQEEGYQPQHF
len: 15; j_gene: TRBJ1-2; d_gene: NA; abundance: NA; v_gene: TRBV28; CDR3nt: TGTGCCAGCAGTTCCCCCCCGACAGCTAACTATGGCTACACCTTC; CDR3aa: CASSSPPTANYGYTF
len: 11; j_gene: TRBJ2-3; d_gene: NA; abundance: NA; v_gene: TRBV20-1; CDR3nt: TGCAGTGCTCAAAATAGCGATACGCAGTATTTT; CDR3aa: CSAQNSDTQYF